These T cell receptor beta chains were read from a single sample in a study of brain T cells in children with intractable seizures. Only in-frame clones appear in the TCRdb table, and some are missing; sequencing was by immunoSEQ multiplex PCR. Of tens of thousands of clones listed, approximately 94% were seen once; the top ten hold around 1.6%. The sequencing used peripheral blood, collected at surgery. These receptors originate from a boy under three years old with tuberous sclerosis and intractable seizures. Both conserved end residues are part of each CDR3. A D gene is named only where the DNA matches it firmly. Size is omitted from some rows. Given values are once, few, many or a class for expanded clones.

clone size: -
D gene: -
V gene: TRBV30
J gene: TRBJ2-7
CDR3 DNA: TGTGCCTGGAGTGTGGCAGGTTACGAGCAGTACTTC
CDR3 protein: CAWSVAGYEQYF

clone size: -
D gene: TRBD2
V gene: TRBV10-3
J gene: TRBJ2-3
CDR3 DNA: TGTGCCGCCCGCGGAGGACTAGCGGGAGAATGGACAGATACGCAGTATTTT
CDR3 protein: CAARGGLAGEWTDTQYF

clone size: -
D gene: TRBD2
V gene: TRBV5-1
J gene: TRBJ2-3
CDR3 DNA: TGCGCCAGCAGCTTGTTTCTAGCGGGAGTTGTTCGGCAGTATTTT
CDR3 protein: CASSLFLAGVVRQYF

clone size: -
D gene: -
V gene: TRBV2
J gene: TRBJ2-1
CDR3 DNA: TGTGCCAGCAGTCGGGCCGACTCCTCCTACAATGAGCAGTTCTTC
CDR3 protein: CASSRADSSYNEQFF

clone size: once
D gene: TRBD1
V gene: TRBV30
J gene: TRBJ1-2
CDR3 DNA: TGTGCCTGGTTTAAGGACAGGTACGGCTATGGCTACACCTTC
CDR3 protein: CAWFKDRYGYGYTF

clone size: -
D gene: -
V gene: TRBV10-1
J gene: TRBJ2-1
CDR3 DNA: TGCGCCAGCAAATGGCCCGGCGGCTCCTACAATGAGCAGTTCTTC
CDR3 protein: CASKWPGGSYNEQFF

clone size: -
D gene: TRBD2
V gene: TRBV6-4
J gene: TRBJ2-1
CDR3 DNA: TGTGCCAGCAGTGACTCTAGCGGGAGTTACAATGAGCAGTTCTTC
CDR3 protein: CASSDSSGSYNEQFF

clone size: -
D gene: -
V gene: TRBV6-1
J gene: TRBJ2-3
CDR3 DNA: TGTGCCAGCAGTGACGACAGGACCCCTACAGATACGCAGTATTTT
CDR3 protein: CASSDDRTPTDTQYF

clone size: -
D gene: -
V gene: TRBV7-9
J gene: TRBJ2-1
CDR3 DNA: TGTGCCAGCAGCTTTGCCAGCGGGTACTACAATGAGCAGTTCTTC
CDR3 protein: CASSFASGYYNEQFF

clone size: -
D gene: -
V gene: TRBV10-3
J gene: TRBJ1-2
CDR3 DNA: TGTGCCATCAGTGAGTCAACCGAGGGCTACACCTTC
CDR3 protein: CAISESTEGYTF

clone size: -
D gene: -
V gene: TRBV2
J gene: TRBJ1-2
CDR3 DNA: TGTGCCAGCAGTGAAGCTTCAGGGAGAGGAGGCTATGGCTACACCTTC
CDR3 protein: CASSEASGRGGYGYTF

clone size: -
D gene: TRBD2
V gene: TRBV6-5
J gene: TRBJ2-3
CDR3 DNA: TGTGCCAGCAGACCGGGGGGTCTCGATACGCAGTATTTT
CDR3 protein: CASRPGGLDTQYF

clone size: -
D gene: -
V gene: TRBV19
J gene: TRBJ2-6
CDR3 DNA: TGTACCAGTAGTATTAGGGGCTCTGGGGCCAACGTCCTGACTTTC
CDR3 protein: CTSSIRGSGANVLTF

clone size: -
D gene: TRBD1
V gene: TRBV6-6
J gene: TRBJ2-2
CDR3 DNA: TGTGCCAGCAGTTACCAGGGGGCCAACACCGGGGAGCTGTTTTTT
CDR3 protein: CASSYQGANTGELFF

clone size: -
D gene: TRBD2
V gene: TRBV3-1/TRBV3-2
J gene: TRBJ2-1
CDR3 DNA: TGTGCCAGCAGCATCAACACCCTAGCGGGGGGGTACAATGAGCAGTTCTTC
CDR3 protein: CASSINTLAGGYNEQFF

clone size: -
D gene: -
V gene: TRBV6-5
J gene: TRBJ1-2
CDR3 DNA: TGTGCCGTTCGAGGCGTCTATGGCTACACCTTC
CDR3 protein: CAVRGVYGYTF

clone size: -
D gene: TRBD2
V gene: TRBV2
J gene: TRBJ2-3
CDR3 DNA: TGTGCCAGCAGTGAAAGGCCTAGCGGGGCCCCTAGCACAGATACGCAGTATTTT
CDR3 protein: CASSERPSGAPSTDTQYF

clone size: -
D gene: TRBD2
V gene: TRBV11-3
J gene: TRBJ2-7
CDR3 DNA: TGTGCCAGCAGCTTCCGACTAGCGGGAGAACCCGAGCAGTACTTC
CDR3 protein: CASSFRLAGEPEQYF

clone size: -
D gene: -
V gene: TRBV7-9
J gene: TRBJ1-1
CDR3 DNA: TGTGCCAGCAGCTTCGTGGCGGAGAAGAACACTGAAGCTTTCTTT
CDR3 protein: CASSFVAEKNTEAFF

clone size: -
D gene: -
V gene: TRBV10-2
J gene: TRBJ2-1
CDR3 DNA: TGCGCCAGCAGTGAGTGGAATGAGCAGTTCTTC
CDR3 protein: CASSEWNEQFF

clone size: -
D gene: TRBD2
V gene: TRBV5-1
J gene: TRBJ2-5
CDR3 DNA: TGCGCCAGCAGCTTGAGGGTAGCGGGAGAAGAGACCCAGTACTTC
CDR3 protein: CASSLRVAGEETQYF

clone size: -
D gene: TRBD2
V gene: TRBV6-5
J gene: TRBJ2-7
CDR3 DNA: TGTGCCAGCTGGGTGGCTAGCGGGGACTACGAGCAGTACTTC
CDR3 protein: CASWVASGDYEQYF

clone size: -
D gene: -
V gene: TRBV3-1/TRBV3-2
J gene: TRBJ2-3
CDR3 DNA: TGTGCCAGCAGCCAAGGGGCTATCGATACGCAGTATTTT
CDR3 protein: CASSQGAIDTQYF

clone size: -
D gene: TRBD1
V gene: TRBV7-9
J gene: TRBJ1-5
CDR3 DNA: TGTGCCAGCAGCAAGGACAGGGTCCCTCAGCCCCAGCATTTT
CDR3 protein: CASSKDRVPQPQHF

clone size: -
D gene: -
V gene: TRBV28
J gene: TRBJ2-3
CDR3 DNA: TGTGCCAGCAGTTTAAGTCAGCGCCGGGGTCCTAGCACAGATACGCAGTATTTT
CDR3 protein: CASSLSQRRGPSTDTQYF

clone size: once
D gene: TRBD1
V gene: TRBV19
J gene: TRBJ2-7
CDR3 DNA: TGTGCCAGTAGTATATCTGGGGGGACAGGGTCCTACGAGCAGTACTTC
CDR3 protein: CASSISGGTGSYEQYF

clone size: -
D gene: -
V gene: TRBV11-2
J gene: TRBJ1-3
CDR3 DNA: TGTGCCAGCAGCTTAGATTGGGGCAGTGGAAACACCATATATTTT
CDR3 protein: CASSLDWGSGNTIYF

clone size: -
D gene: TRBD1
V gene: TRBV5-1
J gene: TRBJ1-3
CDR3 DNA: TGCGCCAGCAGATGGGACAGGATCCCTGGAAACACCATATATTTT
CDR3 protein: CASRWDRIPGNTIYF

clone size: once
D gene: -
V gene: TRBV19
J gene: TRBJ1-1
CDR3 DNA: TGTGCCAGTAGGACGACGGGGTGGGGGAACACTGAAGCTTTCTTT
CDR3 protein: CASRTTGWGNTEAFF

clone size: -
D gene: TRBD2
V gene: TRBV7-6
J gene: TRBJ2-2
CDR3 DNA: TGTGCCAGCAGCCGGGGACTAGCGGGGGCCGGGGAGCTGTTTTTT
CDR3 protein: CASSRGLAGAGELFF

clone size: -
D gene: TRBD1
V gene: TRBV28
J gene: TRBJ1-4
CDR3 DNA: TGTGCCAGCAGTCCACAGGGGGCAAGTGAAAAACTGTTTTTT
CDR3 protein: CASSPQGASEKLFF

clone size: -
D gene: -
V gene: TRBV3-1/TRBV3-2
J gene: TRBJ2-3
CDR3 DNA: TGTGCCAGCAGCCAAAACTCAAGGGTGGTGAACACAGATACGCAGTATTTT
CDR3 protein: CASSQNSRVVNTDTQYF

clone size: -
D gene: -
V gene: TRBV2
J gene: TRBJ2-1
CDR3 DNA: TGTGCCAGCAGTGACTTGGAGAGTTCCTACAATGAGCAGTTCTTC
CDR3 protein: CASSDLESSYNEQFF

clone size: -
D gene: TRBD1
V gene: TRBV27
J gene: TRBJ2-7
CDR3 DNA: TGTGCCAGCAGCCTTAGATCGCGGACAGGGGCCCACGAGCAGTACTTC
CDR3 protein: CASSLRSRTGAHEQYF

clone size: -
D gene: -
V gene: TRBV27
J gene: TRBJ2-7
CDR3 DNA: TGTGCCAGCGGGGAGATCTTCTCCTACGAGCAGTACTTC
CDR3 protein: CASGEIFSYEQYF

clone size: -
D gene: TRBD1
V gene: TRBV7-9
J gene: TRBJ1-1
CDR3 DNA: TGTGCCAGCAGCTGGGGACAGGCGAACACTGAAGCTTTCTTT
CDR3 protein: CASSWGQANTEAFF

clone size: -
D gene: -
V gene: TRBV9
J gene: TRBJ2-1
CDR3 DNA: TGTGCCAGCAGCGTCCGGGCCGGAGGGAACAATGAGCAGTTCTTC
CDR3 protein: CASSVRAGGNNEQFF

clone size: -
D gene: TRBD2
V gene: TRBV7-9
J gene: TRBJ2-3
CDR3 DNA: TGTGCCAGCAGCCTCCCCGGGGGGGGATCGCAGTATTTT
CDR3 protein: CASSLPGGGSQYF

clone size: few
D gene: TRBD1
V gene: TRBV5-1
J gene: TRBJ2-7
CDR3 DNA: TGCGCCAGCAGCCCGGGACAGGCATACTACGAGCAGTACTTC
CDR3 protein: CASSPGQAYYEQYF

clone size: -
D gene: -
V gene: TRBV30
J gene: TRBJ2-3
CDR3 DNA: TGTGCCTGGGCCACTAGCTTCTTGCCCACAGATACGCAGTATTTT
CDR3 protein: CAWATSFLPTDTQYF

clone size: -
D gene: -
V gene: TRBV2
J gene: TRBJ1-1
CDR3 DNA: TGTGCCAGCAGTGAAGTGGTATGGGGGGGGAGGACTGAAGCTTTCTTT
CDR3 protein: CASSEVVWGGRTEAFF

clone size: -
D gene: -
V gene: TRBV19
J gene: TRBJ1-1
CDR3 DNA: TGTGCCAGTAGTATAGATCATATCGGAATGAACACTGAAGCTTTCTTT
CDR3 protein: CASSIDHIGMNTEAFF

clone size: -
D gene: -
V gene: TRBV12-3/TRBV12-4
J gene: TRBJ1-3
CDR3 DNA: TGTGCCAGCAGTGACAACTCTGGAAACACCATATATTTT
CDR3 protein: CASSDNSGNTIYF

clone size: -
D gene: TRBD1
V gene: TRBV27
J gene: TRBJ2-7
CDR3 DNA: TGTGCCAGCGGACAGGGGGTAACCTACGAGCAGTACTTC
CDR3 protein: CASGQGVTYEQYF

clone size: -
D gene: -
V gene: TRBV6-4
J gene: TRBJ1-5
CDR3 DNA: TGTGCCAGCCCAGCGCCGGGATCGGATAGCAATCAGCCCCAGCATTTT
CDR3 protein: CASPAPGSDSNQPQHF

clone size: -
D gene: TRBD2
V gene: TRBV29-1
J gene: TRBJ2-5
CDR3 DNA: TGCAGCGTTTGCCGACTAGCGGGTGAGACCCAGTACTTC
CDR3 protein: CSVCRLAGETQYF

clone size: -
D gene: TRBD1
V gene: TRBV7-3
J gene: TRBJ1-1
CDR3 DNA: TGTGCCAGCAGCTTAGCCCGACAGGGGGGGGAAGCTTTCTTT
CDR3 protein: CASSLARQGGEAFF

clone size: -
D gene: TRBD2
V gene: TRBV4-1
J gene: TRBJ2-5
CDR3 DNA: TGCGCCAGCAGCCAAGATTCCCCCCTATTGACTAGCGGGGGCCTCCAAGAGACCCAGTACTTC
CDR3 protein: CASSQDSPLLTSGGLQETQYF

clone size: -
D gene: TRBD1
V gene: TRBV12-3/TRBV12-4
J gene: TRBJ1-1
CDR3 DNA: TGTGCCAGCAGTTTAACCAGGGGGGAAGCTTTCTTT
CDR3 protein: CASSLTRGEAFF

clone size: -
D gene: -
V gene: TRBV2
J gene: TRBJ1-2
CDR3 DNA: TGTGCCAGCAGCTCTACCGGGACACCCTATGGCTACACCTTC
CDR3 protein: CASSSTGTPYGYTF

clone size: -
D gene: TRBD1
V gene: TRBV3-1/TRBV3-2
J gene: TRBJ1-1
CDR3 DNA: TGTGCCAGCAGCCAAGTTCGACAGGGTTACGGTGAAGCTTTCTTT
CDR3 protein: CASSQVRQGYGEAFF

clone size: -
D gene: TRBD1
V gene: TRBV7-9
J gene: TRBJ1-1
CDR3 DNA: TGTGCCAGCAGCTTAGCTGAAGGGGGCGAAGCTTTCTTT
CDR3 protein: CASSLAEGGEAFF

clone size: -
D gene: TRBD1
V gene: TRBV6-1
J gene: TRBJ1-2
CDR3 DNA: TGTGCCAGCAGTGAAGCCCGACAGGGCTTCTATGGCTACACCTTC
CDR3 protein: CASSEARQGFYGYTF